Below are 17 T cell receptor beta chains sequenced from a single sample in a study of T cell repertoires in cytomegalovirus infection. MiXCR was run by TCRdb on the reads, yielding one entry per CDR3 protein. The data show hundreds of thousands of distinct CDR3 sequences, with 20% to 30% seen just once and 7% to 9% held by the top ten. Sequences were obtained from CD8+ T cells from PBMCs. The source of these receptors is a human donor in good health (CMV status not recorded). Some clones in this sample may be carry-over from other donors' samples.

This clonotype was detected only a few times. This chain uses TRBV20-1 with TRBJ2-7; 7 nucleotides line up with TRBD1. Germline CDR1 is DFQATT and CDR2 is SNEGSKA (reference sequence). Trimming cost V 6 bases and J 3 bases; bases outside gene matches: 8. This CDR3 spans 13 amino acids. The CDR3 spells CSAEGTADYEQYV. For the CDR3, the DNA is TGCAGTGCAGAAGGGACAGCCGACTACGAGCAGTACGTC.

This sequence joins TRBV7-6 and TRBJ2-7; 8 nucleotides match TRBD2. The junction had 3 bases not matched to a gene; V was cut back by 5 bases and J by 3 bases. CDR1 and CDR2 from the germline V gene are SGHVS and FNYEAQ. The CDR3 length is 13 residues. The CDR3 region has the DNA TGTGCCAGCAGCCCACTAGCGGACTACGAGCAGTACTTC. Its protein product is CASSPLADYEQYF.

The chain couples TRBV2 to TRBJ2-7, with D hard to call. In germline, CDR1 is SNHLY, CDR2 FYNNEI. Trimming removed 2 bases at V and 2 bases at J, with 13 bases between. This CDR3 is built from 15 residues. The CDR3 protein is CASSELGESPYEQYV. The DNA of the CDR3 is TGTGCCAGCAGTGAACTGGGTGAATCCCCCTACGAGCAGTACGTC.

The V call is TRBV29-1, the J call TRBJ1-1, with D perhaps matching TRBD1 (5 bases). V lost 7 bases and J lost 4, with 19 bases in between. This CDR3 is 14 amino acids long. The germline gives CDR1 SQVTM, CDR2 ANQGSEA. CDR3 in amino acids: CSALNGGRATEAFF. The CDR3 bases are TGCAGCGCCTTAAACGGGGGTAGAGCCACTGAAGCTTTCTTT.

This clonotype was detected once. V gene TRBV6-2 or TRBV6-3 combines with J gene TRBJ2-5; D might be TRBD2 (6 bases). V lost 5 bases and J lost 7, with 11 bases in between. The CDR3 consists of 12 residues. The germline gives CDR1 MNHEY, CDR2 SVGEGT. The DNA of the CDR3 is TGTGCCAGCAGTAAAGACGGGGGGACCCAGTACTTC. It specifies CASSKDGGTQYF.

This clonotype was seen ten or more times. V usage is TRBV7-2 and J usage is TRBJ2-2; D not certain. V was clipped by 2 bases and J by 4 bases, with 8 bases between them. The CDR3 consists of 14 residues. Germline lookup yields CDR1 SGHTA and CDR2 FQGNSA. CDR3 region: CASSLNRLTGELFF. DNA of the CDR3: TGTGCCAGCAGCTTAAATAGGCTCACCGGGGAGCTGTTTTTT.

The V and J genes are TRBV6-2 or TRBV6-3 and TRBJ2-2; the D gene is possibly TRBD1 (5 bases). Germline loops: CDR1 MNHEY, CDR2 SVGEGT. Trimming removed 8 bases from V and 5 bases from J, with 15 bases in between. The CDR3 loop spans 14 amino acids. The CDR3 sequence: CASQTPQGTGELFF. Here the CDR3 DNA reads TGTGCCAGCCAAACCCCCCAGGGAACCGGGGAGCTGTTTTTT.

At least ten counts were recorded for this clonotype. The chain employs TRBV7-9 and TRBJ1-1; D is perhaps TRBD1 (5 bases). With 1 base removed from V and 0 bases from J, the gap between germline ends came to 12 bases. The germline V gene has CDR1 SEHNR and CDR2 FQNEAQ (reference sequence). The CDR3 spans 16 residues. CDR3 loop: CASSLVGQGMNTEAFF. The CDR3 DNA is TGTGCCAGCAGCTTAGTAGGGCAGGGCATGAACACTGAAGCTTTCTTT.

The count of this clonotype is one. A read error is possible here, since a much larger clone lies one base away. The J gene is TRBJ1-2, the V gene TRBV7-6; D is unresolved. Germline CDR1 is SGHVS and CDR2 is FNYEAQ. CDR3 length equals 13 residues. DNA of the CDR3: TGTGTCAGCAGCTTAGCCGGGCTTTATGGCTACACCTTC. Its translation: CVSSLAGLYGYTF.

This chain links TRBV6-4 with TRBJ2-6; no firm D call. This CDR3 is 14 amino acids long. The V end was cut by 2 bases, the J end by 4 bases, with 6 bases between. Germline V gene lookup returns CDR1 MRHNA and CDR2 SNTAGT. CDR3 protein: CASSDDPGANVLTF. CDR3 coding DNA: TGTGCCAGCAGTGACGACCCAGGGGCCAACGTCCTGACTTTC.

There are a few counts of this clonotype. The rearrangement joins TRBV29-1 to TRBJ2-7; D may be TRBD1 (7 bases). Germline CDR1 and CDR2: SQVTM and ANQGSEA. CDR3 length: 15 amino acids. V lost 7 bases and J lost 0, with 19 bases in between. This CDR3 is CSAMDAGQSSYEQYF. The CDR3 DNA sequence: TGCAGCGCCATGGATGCGGGACAGAGCTCCTACGAGCAGTACTTC.

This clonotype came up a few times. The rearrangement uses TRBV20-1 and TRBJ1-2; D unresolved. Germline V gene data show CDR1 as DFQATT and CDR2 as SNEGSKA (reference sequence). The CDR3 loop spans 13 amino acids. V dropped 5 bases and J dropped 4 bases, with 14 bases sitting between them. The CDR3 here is CSAPSTSFYGYTF. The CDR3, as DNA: TGCAGTGCTCCGTCGACCTCTTTCTATGGCTACACCTTC.

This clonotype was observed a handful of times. The CDR3 sequence is CASSYHPDSPYEQYV. CDR3 in DNA: TGTGCCAGCAGTTACCATCCGGACAGCCCTTACGAGCAGTACGTC. This chain joins TRBV6-2 or TRBV6-3 and TRBJ2-7, with D possibly TRBD1 on 6 matching bases. The CDR3 spans 15 residues. V was cut by 2 bases and J by 4 bases, with 15 bases left in between. CDR1 is MNHEY, CDR2 SVGEGT, per germline.

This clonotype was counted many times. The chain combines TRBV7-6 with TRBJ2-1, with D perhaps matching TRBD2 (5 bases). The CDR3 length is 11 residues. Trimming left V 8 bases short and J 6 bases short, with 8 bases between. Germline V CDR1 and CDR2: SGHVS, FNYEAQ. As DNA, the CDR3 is TGTGCCAGCGGACTTCGCAATGAGCAGTTCTTC. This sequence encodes CASGLRNEQFF. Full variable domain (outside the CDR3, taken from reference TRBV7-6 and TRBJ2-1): GAGVSQSPRYKVTKRGQDVALRCDPISGHVSLYWYRQALGQGPEFLTYFNYEAQQDKSGLPNDRFSAERPEGSISTLTIQRTEQRDSAMYRCASGLRNEQFFGPGTRLTVL.

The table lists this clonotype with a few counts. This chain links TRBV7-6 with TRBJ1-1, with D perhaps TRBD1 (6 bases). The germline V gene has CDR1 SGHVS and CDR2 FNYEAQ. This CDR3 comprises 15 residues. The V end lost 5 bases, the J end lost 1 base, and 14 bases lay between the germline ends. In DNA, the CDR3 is TGTGCCAGCAGCAAAGAGGGGGGGTCGAACACTGAAGCTTTCTTT. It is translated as CASSKEGGSNTEAFF.

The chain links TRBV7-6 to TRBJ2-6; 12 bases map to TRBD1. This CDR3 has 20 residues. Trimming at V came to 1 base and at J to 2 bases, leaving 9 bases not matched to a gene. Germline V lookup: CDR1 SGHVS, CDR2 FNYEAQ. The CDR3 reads CASSLGIRDRGHPGANVLTF. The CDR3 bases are TGTGCCAGCAGCTTAGGGATCCGGGACAGGGGGCATCCTGGGGCCAACGTCCTGACTTTC.

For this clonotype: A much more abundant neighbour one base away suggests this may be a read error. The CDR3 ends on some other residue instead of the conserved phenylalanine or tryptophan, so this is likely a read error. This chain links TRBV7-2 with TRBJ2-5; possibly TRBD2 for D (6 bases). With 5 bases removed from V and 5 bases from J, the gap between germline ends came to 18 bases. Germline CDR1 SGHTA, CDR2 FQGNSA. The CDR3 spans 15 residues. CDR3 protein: CASSPAGPGWETQYI. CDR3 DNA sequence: TGTGCCAGCAGCCCGGCGGGGCCGGGTTGGGAGACCCAGTACATC.